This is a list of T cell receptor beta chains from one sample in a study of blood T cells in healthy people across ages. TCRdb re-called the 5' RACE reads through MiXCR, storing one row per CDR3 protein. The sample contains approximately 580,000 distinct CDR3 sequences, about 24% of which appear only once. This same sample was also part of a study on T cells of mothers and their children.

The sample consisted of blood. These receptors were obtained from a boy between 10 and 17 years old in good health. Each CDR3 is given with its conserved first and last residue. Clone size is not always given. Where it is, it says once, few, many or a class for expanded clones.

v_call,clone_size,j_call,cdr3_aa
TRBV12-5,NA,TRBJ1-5,CASGLVRGTNQPQHF
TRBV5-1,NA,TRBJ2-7,CASSLETGASYEQYF
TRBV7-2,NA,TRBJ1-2,CASSLSGASYGYTF
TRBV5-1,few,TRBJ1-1,CASSPRGAYTEAFF
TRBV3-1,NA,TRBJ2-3,CASSQAGEVTDTQYF
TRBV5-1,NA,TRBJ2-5,CASSFWRLQETQYF
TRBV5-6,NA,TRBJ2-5,CASSLANRGLETQYF
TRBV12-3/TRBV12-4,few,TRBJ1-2,CASSPGAGVYGYTF
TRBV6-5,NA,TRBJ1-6,CASSYLLGGALHF
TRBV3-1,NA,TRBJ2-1,CASSQDRQGYNEQFF
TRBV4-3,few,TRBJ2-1,CASSQGGGSVNEQFF
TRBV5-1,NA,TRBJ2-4,CATWGPKNIQYF
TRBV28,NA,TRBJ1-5,CASSLSQAGQPQHF
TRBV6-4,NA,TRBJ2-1,CASSDEFYNEQFF
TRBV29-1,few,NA,CSATGQGGVEQYF
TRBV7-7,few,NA,CASSLTASDEQYF
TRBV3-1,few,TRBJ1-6,CASSPRLDSPLHF
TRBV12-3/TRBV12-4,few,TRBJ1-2,CASRPTGYGYTF
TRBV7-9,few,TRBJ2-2,CASSLGQGTTGELFF
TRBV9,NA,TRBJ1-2,CASSPHQGTGIDGYTF
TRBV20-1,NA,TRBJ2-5,CSARLDPQETQYF
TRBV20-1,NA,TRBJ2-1,CSARVSNEQFF
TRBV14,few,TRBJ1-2,CASSQGFNRGYGYTF
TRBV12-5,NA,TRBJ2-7,CASGLESGGSRYEQYF
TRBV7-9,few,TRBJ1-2,CASSPGGYTF
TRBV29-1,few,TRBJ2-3,CSVSRAAASTDTQYF
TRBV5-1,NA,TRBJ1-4,CASSLDTSNEKLFF
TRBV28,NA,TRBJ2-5,CASSLSHRVETQYF
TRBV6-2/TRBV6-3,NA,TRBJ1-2,CASGSAFPNYGYTF
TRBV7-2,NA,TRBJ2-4,CASSLIGLTSASKNIQYF
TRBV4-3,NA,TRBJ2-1,CASSPGLGNEQFF
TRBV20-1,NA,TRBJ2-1,CSAKWGSYEQFF
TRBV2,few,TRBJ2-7,CASRGQGPYEQYF
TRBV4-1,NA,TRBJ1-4,CASSQVREKLFF
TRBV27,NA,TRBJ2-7,CASSFSGTGYEQYF
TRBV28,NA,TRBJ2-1,CASTIRDRAYNEQFF
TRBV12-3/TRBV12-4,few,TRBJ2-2,CASARPPYRGAKVGAGELFF
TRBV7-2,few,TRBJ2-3,CASSSGLVISDTQYF
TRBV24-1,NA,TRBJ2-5,CATSDRASPETQYF
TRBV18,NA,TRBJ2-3,CASSPPGTGGTDTQYF
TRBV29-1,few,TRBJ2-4,CSVLLAGGGIQYF
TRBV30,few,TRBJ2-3,CAWAGEAGRSPSTDTQYF
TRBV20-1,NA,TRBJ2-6,CSARDSRNSGANVLTF
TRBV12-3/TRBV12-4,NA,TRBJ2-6,CASSFSAGSGANVLTF
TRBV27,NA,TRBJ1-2,CASSSRDSTIGGYTF
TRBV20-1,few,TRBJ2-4,CSAPGMVAKNIQYF
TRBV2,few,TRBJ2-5,CASTRAGRRQETQYF
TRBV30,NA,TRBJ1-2,CAWSVGGGGYTF
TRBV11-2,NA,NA,CASSPVRSGEQFF
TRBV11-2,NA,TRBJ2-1,CARRTGGSSYNEQFF